This T cell receptor beta chain was captured by sequencing in a study of cytomegalovirus exposure and HLA in healthy donors. Study details: A later analysis reported the same platform for the 120 or so validation repertoires and the roughly 700 first-cohort repertoires.

Clones were sequenced by immunoSEQ multiplex PCR, and TCRdb holds only the in-frame ones, with some missing. The sample records fewer than 120,000 clones, approximately 87% being singletons. The CDR3 extends over 13 amino acids. The germline gives CDR1 MGHDK, CDR2 SYGVNS. The ends were cut back, 7 bases at V and 2 bases at J, with 6 bases in the middle. The chain joins TRBV25-1 to TRBJ2-6; no clear D. The sequenced material came from PBMCs. The sequence derives from a woman in her thirties in good health and CMV-seropositive. The CDR3 loop reads CASTIPGANVLTF. In DNA form, the CDR3 reads TGTGCCAGCACCATCCCTGGGGCCAACGTCCTGACTTTC. Based on the CDR3 plus reference TRBV25-1 and TRBJ2-6, the full variable domain is EADIYQTPRYLVIGTGKKITLECSQTMGHDKMYWYQQDPGMELHLIHYSYGVNSTEKGDLSSESTVSRIRTEHFPLTLESARPSHTSQYLCASTIPGANVLTFGAGSRLTVL.